Listed here are 26 T cell receptor beta chains from one sample, sequenced in a study of blood T cells in healthy people across ages. PCR was performed a second time for about 7 to 12 cycles using a sample-barcoded 5' primer and a J-beta primer mix. Using its own MiXCR run on the 5' RACE reads, TCRdb lists one record per CDR3 protein. The repertoire has approximately 960,000 distinct CDR3 sequences, about 29% of them found once; the top ten carry 10% to 13%. A further study also used this sample, focusing on T cells of mothers and their children.

Material for sequencing was blood. These receptors originate from a middle-aged woman in good health.

This clonotype came up many times. A much larger clone lies a single base off, so this may be a read error. The chain recombines TRBV6-6 with TRBJ2-5, with D possibly being TRBD1 (5 bases). The germline V and J ends were trimmed by 0 bases and 11 bases, with 25 bases remaining between them. This CDR3 is 17 amino acids long. Germline-derived CDR1 and CDR2 are MNHNY and SVGAGI (reference sequence). DNA for the CDR3: TGTGCCAGCAGTTACTCGACCCCGCAGGGAATTTACAATGAGCAGTACTTC. This gives the protein CASSYSTPQGIYNEQYF.

The chain couples TRBV6-5 to TRBJ2-1; D perhaps matches TRBD2 (5 bases). The CDR3 is 13 amino acids. The V end lost 9 bases, the J end lost 3 bases, and 12 bases lay between the germline ends. Germline V gives CDR1 MNHEY, CDR2 SVGAGI. This chain's CDR3 is CASTRADYNEQFF. The CDR3 DNA follows: TGTGCCAGTACGAGAGCGGACTACAATGAGCAGTTCTTC.

This clonotype was picked up one time. This may stem from a read error, because a much larger clone lies one nucleotide away. This sequence joins TRBV12-3 or TRBV12-4 and TRBJ2-1; no clear D gene. CDR3 length equals 13 residues. This CDR3 is CASRLGRRDEQFF. The CDR3 DNA is TGTGCCAGCAGGTTAGGAAGGCGAGATGAGCAGTTCTTC.

The rearrangement joins TRBV28 to TRBJ2-7; 7 nucleotides align to TRBD1. J lost 1 base, V lost 2 bases, and 11 bases had no gene match. The CDR3 has 17 amino acids. Germline CDR1 reads MDHEN; CDR2 reads SYDVKM. The CDR3 loop reads CASSLGSGGRGSYEQYF. The CDR3 nucleotides read TGTGCCAGCAGTTTAGGTTCCGGTGGCAGGGGGTCCTACGAGCAGTACTTC.

This clonotype was counted between two and nine times. The rearrangement uses TRBV20-1 and TRBJ2-1, with D unresolved. The CDR3 runs to 10 residues. Per germline, CDR1 DFQATT and CDR2 SNEGSKA (reference sequence). The germline V and J ends were trimmed by 3 bases and 6 bases, with 3 bases remaining between them. CDR3 loop: CSASINEQFF. The CDR3 DNA follows: TGCAGTGCTAGTATCAATGAGCAGTTCTTC.

This clonotype came up many times. V gene TRBV28 combines with J gene TRBJ2-7; possibly TRBD2 for D (6 bases). This CDR3 contains 16 residues. The V end lost 1 base, the J end lost 2 bases, and 15 bases lay between the germline ends. The V gene's germline CDR1 is MDHEN and CDR2 SYDVKM. The CDR3 sequence: CASSLLGRAGTYEQYF. CDR3 nucleotides: TGTGCCAGCAGTTTATTAGGCAGGGCGGGAACCTACGAGCAGTACTTC.

The chain joins TRBV20-1 to TRBJ2-7; TRBD1 matches 10 bases. With 5 bases clipped from V and 6 bases from J, the junction kept 7 bases outside the gene matches. Looked up from germline, CDR1 is DFQATT and CDR2 is SNEGSKA (reference sequence). CDR3 length equals 13 residues. CDR3: CSAQGTGAGEQYF. CDR3 nucleotide sequence: TGCAGTGCTCAAGGGACAGGGGCCGGCGAGCAGTACTTC.

With respect to this clonotype: An end of the junction does not agree with germline; a read error may underlie this. J is TRBJ2-6 and V is TRBV2; D is undetermined. This CDR3 has 15 amino acids. Germline lookup yields CDR1 SNHLY and CDR2 FYNNEI. The CDR3 is CASSVRVSGVNVLTF. CDR3 sequence (DNA): TGTGCCAGCAGTGTAAGGGTCTCTGGGGTCAACGTCCTGACTTTC.

This sequence joins TRBV29-1 and TRBJ1-1, with D possibly being TRBD1 (6 bases). V was shortened by 2 bases and J by 1 base, with 8 bases between the two germline ends. Looked up from germline, CDR1 is SQVTM and CDR2 is ANQGSEA. CDR3 size: 13 residues. This CDR3 reads CSVERQENTEAFF. DNA for the CDR3: TGCAGCGTTGAAAGACAGGAGAACACTGAAGCTTTCTTT.

This clonotype was counted many times. This rearrangement joins TRBV20-1 to TRBJ2-7, with 10 bases identical to TRBD2. Germline lookup yields CDR1 DFQATT and CDR2 SNEGSKA (reference sequence). V lost 5 bases, J lost 6 bases, and 7 bases stayed unmatched. The CDR3 has 13 amino acids. The CDR3 DNA is TGCAGTGCTCCCGGGACTAGCGAAGGCGAGCAGTACTTC. It encodes CSAPGTSEGEQYF.

This clonotype was detected once. V and J are TRBV28 and TRBJ1-2; D call uncertain. The CDR3 runs 15 residues. The germline gives CDR1 MDHEN, CDR2 SYDVKM. V dropped 2 bases and J dropped 3 bases, with 13 bases sitting between them. The CDR3 DNA reads as TGTGCCAGCAGTTTAATGTCTGAGACGTACTATGGCTACACCTTC. As protein: CASSLMSETYYGYTF.

This clonotype was picked up many times. The CDR3 bases are TGCAGTGCCGAACTGAATTCACCCCTCCACTTT. Its translation: CSAELNSPLHF. The rearrangement uses TRBV20-1 and TRBJ1-6; D is unclear. The V end lost 6 bases, the J end lost 7 bases, and 7 bases lay between the germline ends. CDR3 size: 11 residues. Germline V gene sequence: CDR1 DFQATT, CDR2 SNEGSKA (reference sequence).

For this clonotype: At one boundary the junction diverges from the germline segment, which might be a read error. The chain joins TRBV4-3 to TRBJ1-5, with D tentatively TRBD1 (6 bases). Germline V CDR1 and CDR2: LGHNA, YSLEER. The CDR3 extends over 16 amino acids. The CDR3 sequence is CTSSQDGTGKDQPQHF. CDR3 nucleotides: TGCACCAGCAGCCAAGATGGCACAGGGAAGGATCAGCCCCAGCATTTT.

The chain uses TRBV7-3 and TRBJ2-1, with a tentative D call TRBD2 (6 bases). The CDR3 has 14 amino acids. V gave up 1 base and J gave up 5 bases, with 9 bases separating them. Germline loops: CDR1 SGHTA, CDR2 FQGTGA. The chain's CDR3 is CASSLRWGDNEQFF. The CDR3, as DNA: TGTGCCAGCAGCTTAAGGTGGGGGGACAATGAGCAGTTCTTC.

The CDR3 DNA sequence: TGTGCCAGCAGCTTCGGGGGTCTGGGAAGTGGTACGCAGTATTTT. Translated: CASSFGGLGSGTQYF. The chain recombines TRBV7-2 with TRBJ2-3; TRBD2 is a possible D gene (6 bases). V lost 3 bases and J lost 8, with 18 bases in between. The CDR3 is 15 residues long. CDR1 and CDR2 (germline): SGHTA, FQGNSA.

This clonotype was seen many times. J is TRBJ1-2 and V is TRBV7-2, with TRBD1 matching over 7 bases. Losses at the gene ends were 5 bases for V and 8 bases for J; bases not matched to a gene: 8. The CDR3 is made up of 13 amino acids. CDR1 is SGHTA, CDR2 FQGNSA, per germline. CDR3 sequence (DNA): TGTGCCAGCAGCATGACAGGGATACAGGGCTACACCTTC. This encodes CASSMTGIQGYTF.

This clonotype was seen ten or more times. V is TRBV4-1 and J is TRBJ2-6; D not certain. The CDR3 length is 15 residues. Germline V gene data show CDR1 as MGHRA and CDR2 as YSYEKL. Trimming removed 6 bases at V and 0 bases at J, with 9 bases between. The chain's CDR3 is CASRASSSGANVLTF. The CDR3 DNA sequence: TGCGCCAGCAGAGCGTCGTCCTCTGGGGCCAACGTCCTGACTTTC.

The genes are TRBV28 and TRBJ2-7, with D perhaps matching TRBD1 or TRBD2 (5 bases each). Trimming left V 4 bases short and J 7 bases short, with 17 bases between. Germline CDR1 MDHEN, CDR2 SYDVKM. There are 14 residues in the CDR3. The CDR3 nucleotides read TGTGCCAGCAGTTCCCGAGAGAGGGGTAGGGAGCAGTACTTC. It is translated as CASSSRERGREQYF.

This chain joins TRBV9 and TRBJ2-2; D might be TRBD1 or TRBD2, each matching 5 bases. CDR3 length: 16 amino acids. CDR1 and CDR2 from the germline V gene are SGDLS and YYNGEE. V lost 4 bases, J lost 5 bases, and 18 bases lay in between. The CDR3, as DNA: TGTGCCAGCAGCCGAACTATAGGAGAGGGGACCGGGGAGCTGTTTTTT. This translates into CASSRTIGEGTGELFF. Complete variable domain (other parts from reference TRBV9 and TRBJ2-2): DSGVTQTPKHLITATGQRVTLRCSPRSGDLSVYWYQQSLDQGLQFLIQYYNGEERAKGNILERFSAQQFPDLHSELNLSSLELGDSALYFCASSRTIGEGTGELFFGEGSRLTVL.

This clonotype has ten or more counts. CDR3 in DNA: TGTGCCACCACGGGACAGGGAAACACAGATACGCAGTATTTT. Translation gives CATTGQGNTDTQYF. The chain is built from TRBV10-3 and TRBJ2-3, with 9 positions matching TRBD1. This CDR3 region has 14 residues. Germline V gives CDR1 ENHRY, CDR2 SYGVKD. V lost 10 bases and J lost 2; bases outside the gene matches: 7.

CDR3 amino acids: CASSLGLSYNEQYF. CDR3 in DNA: TGTGCCAGCAGCTTAGGACTCTCCTACAACGAGCAGTACTTC. The chain is built from TRBV7-8 and TRBJ2-4; no clear D. The J call could be wrong; TRBJ2-7 is a better fit for the DNA end. The CDR3 loop spans 14 amino acids. CDR1 and CDR2 from the germline V gene are SGHVS and FQNEAQ.

This clonotype was recorded a few times. A read error may account for a junction end that differs from germline. The V and J genes are TRBV12-3 or TRBV12-4 and TRBJ2-3; weak D call: TRBD2 (6 bases). This CDR3 has 15 amino acids. CDR3 region: CASSLEGRRTDTQYF. The CDR3 nucleotides are TGCGCCAGCAGCTTGGAGGGTCGACGCACAGATACGCAGTATTTT.

The chain joins TRBV5-1 to TRBJ2-3; D may correspond to TRBD1 or TRBD2 (5 bases each). Germline V gives CDR1 SGHRS, CDR2 YFSETQ. The CDR3 runs 15 residues. V was pared by 5 bases and J by 0 bases, with 13 bases between. CDR3 coding DNA: TGCGCCAGCAGACCGCAGGGAGCTAGCACAGATACGCAGTATTTT. It yields the protein CASRPQGASTDTQYF.

This clonotype appeared many times. The chain carries TRBV28 and TRBJ2-7; 11 nucleotides match TRBD1. Germline values: CDR1 MDHEN, CDR2 SYDVKM. This CDR3 is built from 16 residues. Trimming removed 4 bases from V and 4 bases from J; junction bases left unmatched: 9. CDR3 amino acids: CASSSLGGTGGYEQYF. CDR3 bases: TGTGCCAGCAGTTCACTCGGGGGGACAGGGGGTTACGAGCAGTACTTC.

The table lists this clonotype with a few counts. The chain carries TRBV6-2 or TRBV6-3 and TRBJ2-3; D may be TRBD2 (7 bases). Looked up from germline, CDR1 is MNHEY and CDR2 is SVGEGT. This CDR3 region has 14 residues. Trimming pared 3 bases from V and 6 bases from J, leaving 13 bases between. As DNA, the CDR3 is TGTGCCAGCAGTTATTCGGGGGGCTTCGATACGCAGTATTTT. Translated, it gives CASSYSGGFDTQYF.

V usage is TRBV7-8 and J usage is TRBJ1-1, with D maybe TRBD1 (5 bases). This CDR3 contains 15 residues. V lost 4 bases, J lost 1 base, and 13 bases lay in between. From germline, CDR1 is SGHVS and CDR2 FQNEAQ. The CDR3 region is CASSSSGGRNTEAFF. In nucleotides, the CDR3 is TGTGCCAGCAGCTCATCCGGGGGGAGGAACACTGAAGCTTTCTTT. The full variable domain, completed using reference TRBV7-8 and TRBJ1-1, is GAGVSQSPRYKVAKRGQDVALRCDPISGHVSLFWYQQALGQGPEFLTYFQNEAQLDKSGLPSDRFFAERPEGSVSTLKIQRTQQEDSAVYLCASSSSGGRNTEAFFGQGTRLTVV.